Listed below are T cell receptor beta chains from one sample, sequenced in a study of CD8+ T cells in alopecia areata. Libraries were prepared by immunoSEQ multiplex PCR; TCRdb keeps only in-frame clonotypes and omits some of them. The sample carries about 160,000 clones, 60% to 75% recorded once. The sample was CD4+ T cells sorted from blood, taken at week 24, from a patient treated with tofacitinib. The receptors derive from a human donor with alopecia areata. Each CDR3 is given with its conserved first and last residue. The D gene is left open where the match is weak. Only some rows state a clone size, as once, few, many or a class for expanded clones.

D: TRBD1
V: TRBV5-1
size: -
J: TRBJ1-3
DNA: TGCGCCAGCAGCAGGGACAGCTCTGGAAACACCATATATTTT
CDR3: CASSRDSSGNTIYF

D: TRBD1
V: TRBV11-2
size: -
J: TRBJ2-7
DNA: TGTGCCAGCAGCTCAAATTTCGGACAGGGCTCCTACGAGCAGTACTTC
CDR3: CASSSNFGQGSYEQYF

D: -
V: TRBV7-8
size: -
J: TRBJ1-1
DNA: TGTGCCAGCAGCTTGGAATCAAAGAACACTGAAGCTTTCTTT
CDR3: CASSLESKNTEAFF

D: -
V: TRBV30
size: -
J: TRBJ1-2
DNA: TGTGCCTGGGTGGCCGGGTCCGGCTACACCTTC
CDR3: CAWVAGSGYTF

D: -
V: TRBV30
size: -
J: TRBJ1-2
DNA: TGTGCCTGGAGTGTACGTTGGGACTCGCAAAGGACCTTC
CDR3: CAWSVRWDSQRTF

D: TRBD2
V: TRBV29-1
size: -
J: TRBJ2-3
DNA: TGCAGCGTTAGAAAGACTAGCGGGGGCACAGATACGCAGTATTTT
CDR3: CSVRKTSGGTDTQYF

D: TRBD1
V: TRBV29-1
size: -
J: TRBJ1-5
DNA: TGCAGCGTGGAAGGACAGGGAGGTCAGCCCCAGCATTTT
CDR3: CSVEGQGGQPQHF

D: -
V: TRBV6-5
size: once
J: TRBJ2-3
DNA: TGTGCCAGCAGTTCTAAGGGAAGGGTCACAGATACGCAGTATTTT
CDR3: CASSSKGRVTDTQYF

D: -
V: TRBV20-1
size: few
J: TRBJ1-4
DNA: TGCAGTGCTAGTAGGAATGAAAAACTGTTTTTT
CDR3: CSASRNEKLFF

D: -
V: TRBV18
size: -
J: TRBJ1-6
DNA: TGTGCCAGCTCACCAGGGAGCTCCTATAATTCACCCCTCCACTTT
CDR3: CASSPGSSYNSPLHF

D: -
V: TRBV2
size: -
J: TRBJ1-3
DNA: TGTGCCAGCAGTGAGGGCAGGCCTATCTCTGGAAACACCATATATTTT
CDR3: CASSEGRPISGNTIYF

D: -
V: TRBV5-1
size: few
J: TRBJ2-3
DNA: TGCGCCAGCAGCCCCGAACGAGATACGCAGTATTTT
CDR3: CASSPERDTQYF

D: -
V: TRBV7-7
size: -
J: TRBJ2-1
DNA: TGTGCCAGCAGCCGAATAGACCCCTACAATGAGCAGTTCTTC
CDR3: CASSRIDPYNEQFF

D: -
V: TRBV25-1
size: -
J: TRBJ1-6
DNA: TGTGCCAGCAGTGAATGGTCCGGGAAAAATTCACCCCTCCACTTT
CDR3: CASSEWSGKNSPLHF

D: TRBD1
V: TRBV11-3
size: -
J: TRBJ2-2
DNA: TGTGCCAGCAGCTCTGACAGGGGGCCCACCGGGGAGCTGTTTTTT
CDR3: CASSSDRGPTGELFF

D: -
V: TRBV11-3
size: once
J: TRBJ1-2
DNA: TGTGCCAGCAGGAATCCAACAGGGTATGCCGCTGGCTACACCTTC
CDR3: CASRNPTGYAAGYTF

D: -
V: TRBV29-1
size: -
J: TRBJ2-3
DNA: TGCAGCGTTGAGGCGGCAGGCACAGATACGCAGTATTTT
CDR3: CSVEAAGTDTQYF

D: -
V: TRBV29-1
size: -
J: TRBJ1-1
DNA: TGCAGCGTTGAAACGGGAAAGGGGACTGAAGCTTTCTTT
CDR3: CSVETGKGTEAFF

D: -
V: TRBV14
size: -
J: TRBJ2-3
DNA: TGTGCCAGCAGCCAAGAAGAGACATCTGGGTTAGAAGATACGCAGTATTTT
CDR3: CASSQEETSGLEDTQYF

D: -
V: TRBV30
size: -
J: TRBJ2-7
DNA: TGTGCCTGGAGCCAGGGGGGCGAGCAGTACTTC
CDR3: CAWSQGGEQYF

D: TRBD1
V: TRBV7-6
size: -
J: TRBJ2-7
DNA: TGTGCCAGCAGCTTGGACAGGGGACCCTACGAGCAGTACTTC
CDR3: CASSLDRGPYEQYF

D: TRBD1
V: TRBV7-8
size: -
J: TRBJ2-4
DNA: TGTGCCAGCAGCTTACGGACCGACAGGGGGCAAGCCAAAAACATTCAGTACTTC
CDR3: CASSLRTDRGQAKNIQYF

D: TRBD1
V: TRBV9
size: -
J: TRBJ1-6
DNA: TGTGCCAGCAGCGTAGCGCTGGACAGGAGCTCCTATAATTCACCCCTCCACTTT
CDR3: CASSVALDRSSYNSPLHF

D: -
V: TRBV7-2
size: -
J: TRBJ2-1
DNA: TGTGCCAGCAGCCCGGACAGCTCCTACAATGAGCAGTTCTTC
CDR3: CASSPDSSYNEQFF

D: -
V: TRBV30
size: -
J: TRBJ2-1
DNA: TGTGCCTGGAGTCGTACAGCCTACAATGAGCAGTTCTTC
CDR3: CAWSRTAYNEQFF

D: TRBD1
V: TRBV5-1
size: -
J: TRBJ2-5
DNA: TGCGCCAGCAGCTCAGACAGGGCCGAGACCCAGTACTTC
CDR3: CASSSDRAETQYF

D: -
V: TRBV29-1
size: -
J: TRBJ1-1
DNA: TGCAGCGTCCAGGCCGGGACTATGAACACTGAAGCTTTCTTT
CDR3: CSVQAGTMNTEAFF

D: -
V: TRBV30
size: -
J: TRBJ2-2
DNA: TGTGCCTGGATAAGGGGGGTCTCCACCGGGGAGCTGTTTTTT
CDR3: CAWIRGVSTGELFF

D: TRBD2
V: TRBV25-1
size: -
J: TRBJ2-2
DNA: TGTGCCAGCAGTGTAACCGGGACTAGCGGCCTTAACACCGGGGAGCTGTTTTTT
CDR3: CASSVTGTSGLNTGELFF

D: -
V: TRBV25-1
size: -
J: TRBJ2-4
DNA: TGTGCCAGCAGTGACGGGGATGGGCCCAAAAACATTCAGTACTTC
CDR3: CASSDGDGPKNIQYF

D: TRBD1
V: TRBV11-2
size: -
J: TRBJ1-1
DNA: TGTGCCAGCAGCTTGGCGACAGGGGCGGCTGAAGCTTTCTTT
CDR3: CASSLATGAAEAFF

D: -
V: TRBV14
size: few
J: TRBJ2-5
DNA: TGTGCCAGCAGCCAACCTGCAGGGGAGACCCAGTACTTC
CDR3: CASSQPAGETQYF

D: -
V: TRBV6-1
size: -
J: TRBJ2-5
DNA: TGTGCCAGCAGGGTGGCGTCAGAGACCCAGTACTTC
CDR3: CASRVASETQYF

D: -
V: TRBV11-3
size: -
J: TRBJ1-5
DNA: TGTGCCAGCAGCTTAGAGGGTACGGGGATGGATCAGCCCCAGCATTTT
CDR3: CASSLEGTGMDQPQHF

D: TRBD2
V: TRBV5-1
size: -
J: TRBJ2-7
DNA: TGCGCCAGCAGCAGGTCTAGCGGGGGATCCTACGAGCAGTACTTC
CDR3: CASSRSSGGSYEQYF

D: -
V: TRBV27
size: few
J: TRBJ2-2
DNA: TGTGCCAGCAGCTGGTGGACGGCGAACACCGGGGAGCTGTTTTTT
CDR3: CASSWWTANTGELFF

D: TRBD1
V: TRBV6-5
size: few
J: TRBJ1-3
DNA: TGTGCCAGCAGGCGCCCGGGACAGGGAAACACCATATATTTT
CDR3: CASRRPGQGNTIYF

D: -
V: TRBV6-1
size: many
J: TRBJ1-1
DNA: TGTGCCAGCAGTGCGGCAGGGGCAGGGAACACTGAAGCTTTCTTT
CDR3: CASSAAGAGNTEAFF

D: -
V: TRBV15
size: few
J: TRBJ2-2
DNA: TGTGCCACCAGCAGCGGACGGGCTACCGGGGAGCTGTTTTTT
CDR3: CATSSGRATGELFF

D: -
V: TRBV29-1
size: -
J: TRBJ2-7
DNA: TGCAGCACCGAGGGCGGGACCAGAGGCGAGCAGTACTTC
CDR3: CSTEGGTRGEQYF

D: -
V: TRBV29-1
size: -
J: TRBJ2-3
DNA: TGCAGCGCCAGACCCCTGAGCACAGATACGCAGTATTTT
CDR3: CSARPLSTDTQYF

D: -
V: TRBV5-1
size: -
J: TRBJ1-1
DNA: TGCGCCAGCAGCTCCCATTCAGGGACGACTGAAGCTTTCTTT
CDR3: CASSSHSGTTEAFF

D: TRBD1
V: TRBV5-6
size: -
J: TRBJ2-7
DNA: TGTGCCAGCAGCCCCTGGACAGGGGGAGAGCAGTACTTC
CDR3: CASSPWTGGEQYF

D: -
V: TRBV30
size: -
J: TRBJ2-5
DNA: TGTGCCTGGAGTGTAGGCTGGACCCAGTACTTC
CDR3: CAWSVGWTQYF

D: TRBD1
V: TRBV27
size: -
J: TRBJ2-5
DNA: TGTGCCAGCAGTTTTGACAGGGTAAACCCAGAGACCCAGTACTTC
CDR3: CASSFDRVNPETQYF

D: -
V: TRBV6-1
size: few
J: TRBJ1-2
DNA: TGTGCCAGCAGCTCTGACAGCTATGGCTACACCTTC
CDR3: CASSSDSYGYTF